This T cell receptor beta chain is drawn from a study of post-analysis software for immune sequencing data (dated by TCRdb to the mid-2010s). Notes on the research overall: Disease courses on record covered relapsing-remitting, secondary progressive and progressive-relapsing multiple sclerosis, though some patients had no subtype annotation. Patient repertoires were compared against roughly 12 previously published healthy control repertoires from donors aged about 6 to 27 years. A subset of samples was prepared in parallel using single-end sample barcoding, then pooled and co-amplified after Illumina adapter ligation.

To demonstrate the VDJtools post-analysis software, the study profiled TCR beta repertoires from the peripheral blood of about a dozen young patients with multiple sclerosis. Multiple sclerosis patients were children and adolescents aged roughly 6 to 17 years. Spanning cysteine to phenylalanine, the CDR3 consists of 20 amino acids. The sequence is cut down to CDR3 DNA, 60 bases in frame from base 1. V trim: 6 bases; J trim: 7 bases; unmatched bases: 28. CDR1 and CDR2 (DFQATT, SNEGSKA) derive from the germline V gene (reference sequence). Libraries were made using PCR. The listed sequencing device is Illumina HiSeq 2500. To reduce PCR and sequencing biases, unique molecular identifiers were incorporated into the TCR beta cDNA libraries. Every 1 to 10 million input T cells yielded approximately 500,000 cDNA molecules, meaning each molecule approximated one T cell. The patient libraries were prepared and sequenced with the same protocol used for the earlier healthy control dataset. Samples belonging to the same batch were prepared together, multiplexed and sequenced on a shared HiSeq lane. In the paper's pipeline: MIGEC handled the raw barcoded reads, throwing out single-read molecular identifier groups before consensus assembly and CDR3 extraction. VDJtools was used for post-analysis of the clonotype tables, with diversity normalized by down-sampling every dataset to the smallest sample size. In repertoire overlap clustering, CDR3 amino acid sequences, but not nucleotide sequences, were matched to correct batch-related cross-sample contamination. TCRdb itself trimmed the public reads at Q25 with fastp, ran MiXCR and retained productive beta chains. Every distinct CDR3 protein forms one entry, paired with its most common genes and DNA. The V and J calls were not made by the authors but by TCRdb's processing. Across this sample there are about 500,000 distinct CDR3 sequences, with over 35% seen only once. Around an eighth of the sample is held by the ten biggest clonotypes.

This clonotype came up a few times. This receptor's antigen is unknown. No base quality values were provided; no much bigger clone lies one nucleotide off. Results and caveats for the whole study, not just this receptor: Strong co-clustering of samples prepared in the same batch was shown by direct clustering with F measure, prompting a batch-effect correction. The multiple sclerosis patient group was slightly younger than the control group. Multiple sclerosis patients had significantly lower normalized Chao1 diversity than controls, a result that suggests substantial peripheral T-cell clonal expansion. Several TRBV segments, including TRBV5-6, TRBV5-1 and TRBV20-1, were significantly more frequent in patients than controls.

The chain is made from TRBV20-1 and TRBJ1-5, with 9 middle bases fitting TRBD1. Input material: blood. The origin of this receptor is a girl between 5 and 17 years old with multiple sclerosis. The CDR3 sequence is CSATNPYVTPGQGKDQPQHF. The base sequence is TGCAGTGCCACGAACCCGTACGTGACCCCGGGACAGGGAAAAGACCAGCCCCAGCATTTT.